Below are 20 T cell receptor beta chains sequenced from a single sample in a study of blood T cell repertoires in COVID-19. Clones were sequenced by immunoSEQ multiplex PCR, and TCRdb holds only the in-frame ones, with some missing. The repertoire holds around 150,000 clones, with about nine tenths as singletons. Specimen: peripheral blood. These receptors came from a man aged 50 to 60 with active COVID-19.

The J gene is TRBJ2-3, the V gene TRBV5-1, with 9 bases fitting TRBD2. After removal of 4 bases from V and 7 bases from J, the junction contained 10 bases not matched to a gene. Per the germline V gene, CDR1 is SGHRS and CDR2 is YFSETQ. This CDR3 spans 15 amino acids. CDR3 amino acids: CASSILSGGTNTQYF. The DNA for the CDR3 is TGCGCCAGCAGCATTCTTAGCGGGGGAACGAATACGCAGTATTTT.

The V gene is TRBV4-3, the J gene TRBJ2-7, with D tentatively TRBD1 (6 bases). Germline CDR1 is LGHNA and CDR2 is YSLEER. The CDR3 covers 15 residues. V lost 3 bases and J lost 2, with 14 bases in between. CDR3 in amino acids: CASSHRDTGAYEQYF. The CDR3 DNA reads TGCGCCAGCAGCCATAGGGACACCGGCGCCTACGAGCAGTACTTC.

The V call is TRBV4-2, the J call TRBJ2-1; no clear D gene. Trimming took off 0 bases at V and 7 bases at J, with 10 bases between the two ends. Germline CDR1 LGHNA, CDR2 YNFKEQ. The CDR3 is made up of 14 amino acids. CDR3 loop: CASSQEKIYNEQFF. The DNA of the CDR3 is TGTGCCAGCAGCCAAGAGAAAATCTATAATGAGCAGTTCTTC.

Only one count was recorded for this clone. This rearrangement joins TRBV7-9 to TRBJ1-2, with a possible D match to TRBD1 (6 bases). The CDR3 runs to 13 residues. V lost 5 bases and J 6 bases, leaving 13 bases between the germline ends. Germline loops: CDR1 SEHNR, CDR2 FQNEAQ (reference sequence). CDR3 amino acids: CASSNPQGDGYTF. The CDR3 DNA is TGTGCCAGCAGCAACCCACAGGGTGATGGCTACACCTTC.

CDR3 nucleotide sequence: TGTGCCAGCAGTCAGGAGGGACAGACCTACTATGGCTACACCTTC. Protein: CASSQEGQTYYGYTF. The chain employs TRBV6-5 and TRBJ1-2; 7 bases align to TRBD1. Per germline, CDR1 MNHEY and CDR2 SVGAGI. The length of the CDR3 is 15 residues. The J segment lost 3 bases and the V segment lost 5 bases, leaving 9 bases of the junction unmatched.

This clone was seen a few times. The chain has TRBV7-9 and TRBJ1-6; D perhaps matches TRBD1 (5 bases). This CDR3 region has 16 residues. V was cut by 3 bases and J by 0 bases, with 9 bases left in between. CDR1 and CDR2 (germline): SEHNR, FQNEAQ (reference sequence). The CDR3 DNA sequence: TGTGCCAGCAGCTTCTCCGACAGCTCCTATAATTCACCCCTCCACTTT. This sequence encodes CASSFSDSSYNSPLHF.

This clone appeared once. The chain joins TRBV5-1 to TRBJ2-1, with D perhaps TRBD1 (5 bases). The CDR3 runs 14 residues. With 7 bases removed from V and 6 bases from J, the gap between germline ends came to 17 bases. Germline V gene data show CDR1 as SGHRS and CDR2 as YFSETQ. The CDR3 DNA reads TGCGCCAGCTCGTTACAGGTACAGCCCAATGAGCAGTTCTTC. It codes for CASSLQVQPNEQFF.

This clone was counted only a few times. The V and J genes are TRBV2 and TRBJ2-7; D not resolved. From germline, CDR1 is SNHLY and CDR2 FYNNEI. V was clipped by 1 base and J by 4 bases, with 8 bases between them. This CDR3 has 13 residues. The CDR3 loop reads CASSEGPLYEQYF. The CDR3, as DNA: TGTGCCAGCAGTGAAGGGCCTCTTTACGAGCAGTACTTC.

The gene calls are TRBV11-3 and TRBJ2-1, with TRBD1 matching over 9 bases. The length of the CDR3 is 15 residues. The trim removed 5 bases at V and 4 bases at J, leaving 6 bases unmatched. Germline-derived CDR1 and CDR2 are SGHNT and YENEEA. CDR3: CASSPRQGDYNEQFF. CDR3 bases: TGTGCCAGCAGCCCCCGACAGGGGGATTACAATGAGCAGTTCTTC.

This chain joins TRBV7-2 and TRBJ2-3; 9 bases are a match to TRBD2. Per the germline V gene, CDR1 is SGHTA and CDR2 is FQGNSA. Losses at the gene ends were 4 bases for V and 2 bases for J; bases not matched to a gene: 1. This CDR3 has 14 amino acids. The CDR3 sequence: CASSSSGATDTQYF. CDR3 bases: TGTGCCAGCAGCTCTAGCGGGGCCACAGATACGCAGTATTTT.

The chain uses TRBV11-1 and TRBJ1-1; no clear D gene. CDR1 is SGHAT and CDR2 is FQDESV in the germline V gene (reference sequence). The CDR3 is 14 residues long. V lost 7 bases and J 1 base, leaving 13 bases between the germline ends. CDR3 protein: CASNPRYGNTEAFF. The CDR3 bases are TGTGCCAGCAACCCTAGGTACGGGAACACTGAAGCTTTCTTT.

The chain is built from TRBV27 and TRBJ2-3; TRBD2 is a possible D gene (5 bases). Trimming took off 4 bases at V and 2 bases at J, with 16 bases between the two ends. CDR3 length: 16 residues. Germline lookup yields CDR1 MNHEY and CDR2 SMNVEV (reference sequence). The CDR3 nucleotides read TGTGCCAGCAGTTCCTTACTAGGTTGGTCCACAGATACGCAGTATTTT. Translating it yields CASSSLLGWSTDTQYF.

The chain links TRBV5-4 to TRBJ2-5, with D possibly matching TRBD1 (6 bases). Germline lookup yields CDR1 SGHNT and CDR2 YYREEE (reference sequence). V lost 3 bases and J lost 2, with 20 bases in between. The CDR3 has 17 amino acids. In nucleotides, the CDR3 is TGTGCCAGCAGCTATACAGGGAAATCGCCGACACAAGAGACCCAGTACTTC. Protein: CASSYTGKSPTQETQYF. Drawing the rest from reference TRBV5-4 and TRBJ2-5, the complete variable domain is ETGVTQSPTHLIKTRGQQVTLRCSSQSGHNTVSWYQQALGQGPQFIFQYYREEENGRGNFPPRFSGLQFPNYSSELNVNALELDDSALYLCASSYTGKSPTQETQYFGPGTRLLVL.

In its sample, this clone was seen once. The chain carries TRBV18 and TRBJ2-6; D is unresolved. Per germline, CDR1 KGHSH and CDR2 LQKENI. The length of the CDR3 is 17 residues. V lost 4 bases and J lost 0, with 13 bases in between. The DNA of the CDR3 is TGTGCCAGCTCACAACTGCCCGTAAGCTCTGGGGCCAACGTCCTGACTTTC. Amino acid sequence: CASSQLPVSSGANVLTF.

The chain uses TRBV6-5 and TRBJ1-1; tentatively, D is TRBD1 (6 bases). CDR3 length: 14 residues. CDR1 and CDR2 from the germline V gene are MNHEY and SVGAGI. The ends were cut back, 2 bases at V and 4 bases at J, with 11 bases in the middle. The DNA of the CDR3 is TGTGCCAGCAGTTACGAGGGACAATCCACTGAAGCTTTCTTT. This codes for CASSYEGQSTEAFF.

The chain has TRBV6-5 and TRBJ1-1; 9 positions agree with TRBD1. Germline values: CDR1 MNHEY, CDR2 SVGAGI. CDR3 length equals 15 residues. The V segment lost 0 bases and the J segment 4 bases; nucleotides outside the gene matches: 3. The CDR3 reads CASSYSTGGLTEAFF. In DNA, the CDR3 is TGTGCCAGCAGTTACTCGACAGGGGGACTCACTGAAGCTTTCTTT.

This clone was seen once. The CDR3: CASSFGLAGAQSSYNEQFF. As DNA, the CDR3 is TGTGCCAGCAGCTTCGGACTAGCGGGGGCGCAGAGCTCCTACAATGAGCAGTTCTTC. The V gene is TRBV11-2, the J gene TRBJ2-1, with TRBD2 matching over 13 bases. CDR3 size: 19 residues. Looked up from germline, CDR1 is SGHAT and CDR2 is FQNNGV. V shed 3 bases, J shed 0 bases, and the junction held 8 bases outside the gene matches.

The CDR3 sequence is CASSSRDIRGNTIYF. The CDR3 bases are TGTGCCAGCAGCTCACGGGACATTAGAGGAAACACCATATATTTT. The chain links TRBV6-5 to TRBJ1-3; maybe TRBD1 (6 bases). Deletions cut 6 bases from V and 4 bases from J, with 16 bases between. The CDR3 has 15 amino acids. CDR1 MNHEY and CDR2 SVGAGI come from the germline V gene.

This clone was seen a few times. The chain is built from TRBV10-3 and TRBJ2-7; 11 bases are shared with TRBD2. Germline V gene sequence: CDR1 ENHRY, CDR2 SYGVKD. The CDR3 extends over 17 amino acids. The ends lost 2 bases at V and 4 bases at J; junction bases unmatched: 10. In nucleotides, the CDR3 is TGTGCCATCAGTGAGCCCACCGGGGCTAGCGGGGGGTACGAGCAGTACTTC. Residues: CAISEPTGASGGYEQYF.

The chain links TRBV2 to TRBJ1-4, with a tentative D call TRBD1 (6 bases). Germline V CDR1 and CDR2: SNHLY, FYNNEI. V dropped 5 bases and J dropped 1 base, with 11 bases sitting between them. The CDR3 has 15 residues. The CDR3 loop reads CASSFDRQTNEKLFF. DNA for the CDR3: TGTGCCAGCAGTTTCGACAGGCAAACTAATGAAAAACTGTTTTTT.